The clone carrying this T cell receptor beta chain came up a few times. This sample is drawn from a study of blood T cell repertoires in COVID-19. Study-wide context: In each case, the material was cDNA or gDNA derived from T cells, B-cell-depleted T cells, or PBMCs.

The repertoire was sequenced with immunoSEQ multiplex PCR; TCRdb's copy has only in-frame clones and lacks some. Among over 250,000 clones listed, around 90% were seen once. CDR3 size: 14 residues. Germline CDR1 is LGHNA and CDR2 is YSLEER. V was pared by 3 bases and J by 6 bases, with 4 bases of the junction left unmatched. This chain uses TRBV4-3 with TRBJ2-1; 8 bases match TRBD2. The TCR comes from a woman between 18 and 29 years old who had recovered from COVID-19. Material for sequencing was PBMCs or T cells enriched from blood (not recorded which). The CDR3 region is CASSQGLGLNEQFF. The CDR3 DNA reads as TGCGCCAGCAGCCAGGGACTAGGTCTCAATGAGCAGTTCTTC.